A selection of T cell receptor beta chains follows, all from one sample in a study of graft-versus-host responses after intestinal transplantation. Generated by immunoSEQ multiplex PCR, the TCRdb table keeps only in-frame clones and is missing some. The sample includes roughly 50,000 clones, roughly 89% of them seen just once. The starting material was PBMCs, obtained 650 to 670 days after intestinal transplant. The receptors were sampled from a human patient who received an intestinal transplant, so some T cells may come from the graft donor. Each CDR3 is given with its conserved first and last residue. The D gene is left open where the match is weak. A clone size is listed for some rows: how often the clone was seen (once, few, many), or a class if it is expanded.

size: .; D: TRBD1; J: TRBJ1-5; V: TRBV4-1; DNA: TGCGCCAGCAGCCACGAAGGGGGCTTGAGCAATCAGCCCCAGCATTTT; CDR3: CASSHEGGLSNQPQHF
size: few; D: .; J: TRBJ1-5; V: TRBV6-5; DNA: TGTGCCAGCATGGCCCAACCAAATCAGCCCCAGCATTTT; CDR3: CASMAQPNQPQHF
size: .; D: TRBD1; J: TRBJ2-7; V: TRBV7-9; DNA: TGTGCCAGCAGCTTAGGCTCAGGACAGGGGGCACGTGAGCAGTACTTC; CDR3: CASSLGSGQGAREQYF
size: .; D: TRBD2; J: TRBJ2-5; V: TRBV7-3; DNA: TGTGCCAGCAGCTTCGGGGGGGCCTTTGAGACCCAGTACTTC; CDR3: CASSFGGAFETQYF
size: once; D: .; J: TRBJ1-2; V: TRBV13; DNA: TGTGCCAGCAGCACACCCGGGGGGGGCTATGGCTACACCTTC; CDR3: CASSTPGGGYGYTF
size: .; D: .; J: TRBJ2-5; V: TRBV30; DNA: TGTGCCTGGAGTGTCGCGGAGACCCAGTACTTC; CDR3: CAWSVAETQYF
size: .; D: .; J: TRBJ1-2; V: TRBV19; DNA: TGTGCCAGTAGCCTGACATCATGGGGGGGCTACACCTTC; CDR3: CASSLTSWGGYTF
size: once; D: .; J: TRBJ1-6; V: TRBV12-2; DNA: TGTGCAAGTCGCTTAGCGTTGCGGTTCAGGGATAATTCACCCCTCCACTTT; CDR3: CASRLALRFRDNSPLHF
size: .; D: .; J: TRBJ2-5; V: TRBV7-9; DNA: TGTGCCAGCAGCAAGGCTCGGGGCGGCAGGGAGGAGACCCAGTACTTC; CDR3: CASSKARGGREETQYF
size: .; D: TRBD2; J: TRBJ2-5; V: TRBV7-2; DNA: TGTGCCAGCGTCACCAGCGGGGGCCCCCGGCGGGGGGAGACCCAGTACTTC; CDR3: CASVTSGGPRRGETQYF
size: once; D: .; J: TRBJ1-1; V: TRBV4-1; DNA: TGCGCCAGCAGCCAAGAGAAAATGGGGGTGTCTACGGGGAACACTGAAGCTTTCTTT; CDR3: CASSQEKMGVSTGNTEAFF
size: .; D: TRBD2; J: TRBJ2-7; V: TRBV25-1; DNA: TGTGCCAGCAGTAGAATTAGCGGGGCTGCCTACGAGCAGTACTTC; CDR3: CASSRISGAAYEQYF
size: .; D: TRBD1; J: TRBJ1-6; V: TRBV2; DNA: TGTGCCAGCGAAAGACAGGGAAGCAATTCACCCCTCCACTTT; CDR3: CASERQGSNSPLHF
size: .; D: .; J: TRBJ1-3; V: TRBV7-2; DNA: TGTGCCAGCAGCTTCTTAATCTCTGGAAACACCATATATTTT; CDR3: CASSFLISGNTIYF
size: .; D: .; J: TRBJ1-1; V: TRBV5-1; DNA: TGCGCCAGCAGCTTGCGGGGACTGGGGAGGGATTCGAACACTGAAGCTTTCTTT; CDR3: CASSLRGLGRDSNTEAFF
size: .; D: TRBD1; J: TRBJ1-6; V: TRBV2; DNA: TGTGCCAGCAGTGAACTGGGACAGGATAATTCACCCCTCCACTTT; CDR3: CASSELGQDNSPLHF
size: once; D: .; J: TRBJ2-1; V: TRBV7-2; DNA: TGTGCCAGCAGCTTACGAGCACCTGGCTCCTACAATGAGCAGCTCTTC; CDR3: CASSLRAPGSYNEQLF
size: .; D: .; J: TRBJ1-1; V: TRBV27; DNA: TGTGCCAGCAGTTTAAACAGACCGAACACTGAAGCTTTCTTT; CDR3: CASSLNRPNTEAFF
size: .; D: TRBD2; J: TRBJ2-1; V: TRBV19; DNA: TGTGCCAGTAGTGTACTAGCGGGGGCCCACAATGAGCAGTTCTTC; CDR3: CASSVLAGAHNEQFF
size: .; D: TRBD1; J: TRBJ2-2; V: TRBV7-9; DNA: TGTGCCAGCAGCTCCGACAGGGGCGGTACCGGGGAGCTGTTTTTT; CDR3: CASSSDRGGTGELFF
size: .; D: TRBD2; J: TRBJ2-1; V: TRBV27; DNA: TGTGCCAGCGTAACGACTAGCGGGGGGTTCAATGAGCAGTTCTTC; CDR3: CASVTTSGGFNEQFF
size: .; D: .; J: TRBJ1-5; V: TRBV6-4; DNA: TGTGCCAGCAGTGCACAGGACGGAGGGCTTAGCAATCAGCCCCAGCATTTT; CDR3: CASSAQDGGLSNQPQHF
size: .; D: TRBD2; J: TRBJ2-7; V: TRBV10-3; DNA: TGTGCCATCAGTGAGTCGAGCGGGGGGGTCTACGAGCAGTACTTC; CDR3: CAISESSGGVYEQYF
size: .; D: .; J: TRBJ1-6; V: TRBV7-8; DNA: TGTGCCAGCAGCCTCAAGATCACCCTCCACTTT; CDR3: CASSLKITLHF
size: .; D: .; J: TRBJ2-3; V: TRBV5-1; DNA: TGCGCCAGCAGCTTGGCGGACAGCCTCACAGATACGCAGTATTTT; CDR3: CASSLADSLTDTQYF
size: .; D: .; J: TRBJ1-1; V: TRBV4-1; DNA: TGCGCCAGCAGCCAAGATTTACGGGTAGAGGCTTTCTTT; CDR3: CASSQDLRVEAFF
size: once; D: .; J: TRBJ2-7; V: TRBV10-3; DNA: TGTGCCATCCATGGGGACAACTCCTACGAGCAGTACTTC; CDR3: CAIHGDNSYEQYF
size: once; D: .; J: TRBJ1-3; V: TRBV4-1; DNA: TGCGCCAGCAGCCAAGTCGGGTCTGGAAACACCATATATTTT; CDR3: CASSQVGSGNTIYF
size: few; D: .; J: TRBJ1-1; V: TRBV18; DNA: TGTGCCAGCTCACCTCATCTATATCGGTTCCTCTTT; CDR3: CASSPHLYRFLF
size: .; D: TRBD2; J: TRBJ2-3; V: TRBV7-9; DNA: TGTGCCAGCTGGGTGACTAGCGGGGGCACAGATACGCAGTATTTT; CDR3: CASWVTSGGTDTQYF
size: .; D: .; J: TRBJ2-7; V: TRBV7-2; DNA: TGTGCCAGCAGCTTTCAGGGGATGACCTACGAGCAGTACTTC; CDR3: CASSFQGMTYEQYF
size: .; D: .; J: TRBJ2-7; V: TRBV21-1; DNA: TGTGCCAGCATCCCCTCCTACGAGCAGTACTTC; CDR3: CASIPSYEQYF
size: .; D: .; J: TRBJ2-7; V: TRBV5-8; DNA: TGTGCCAGCAAGACACAAGGGTACGAGCAGTACTTC; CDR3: CASKTQGYEQYF
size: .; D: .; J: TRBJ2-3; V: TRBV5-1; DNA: TGCGCCAGCAGCTTGATCGAGTTCACAGATACGCAGTATTTT; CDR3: CASSLIEFTDTQYF
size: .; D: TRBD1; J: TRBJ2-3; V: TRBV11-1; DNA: TGTGCCAGCAGCTTAAGACAGGGGTTTGATACGCAGTATTTT; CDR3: CASSLRQGFDTQYF
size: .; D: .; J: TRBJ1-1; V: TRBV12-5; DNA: TGTGCTAGTGGTTTGTCGGGGACCACTGAAGCTTTCTTT; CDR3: CASGLSGTTEAFF